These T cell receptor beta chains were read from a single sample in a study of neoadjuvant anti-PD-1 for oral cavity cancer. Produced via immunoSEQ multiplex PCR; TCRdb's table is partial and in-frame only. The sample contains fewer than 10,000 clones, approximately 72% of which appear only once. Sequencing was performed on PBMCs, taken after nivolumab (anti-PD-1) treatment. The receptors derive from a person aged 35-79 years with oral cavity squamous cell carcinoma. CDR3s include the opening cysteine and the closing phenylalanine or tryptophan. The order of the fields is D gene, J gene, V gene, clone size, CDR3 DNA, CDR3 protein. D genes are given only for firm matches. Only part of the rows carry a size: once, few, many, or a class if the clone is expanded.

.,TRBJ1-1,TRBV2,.,TGTGCCAGCAGGGGACAAATGAACACTGAAGCTTTCTTT,CASRGQMNTEAFF
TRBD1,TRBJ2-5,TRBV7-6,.,TGTGCCAGCAGCTTATACGGACAGGGGGCAGAGACCCAGTACTTC,CASSLYGQGAETQYF
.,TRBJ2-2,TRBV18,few,TGTGCCAGCTCACCACAATTGGTTGCCGGGGAGCTGTTTTTT,CASSPQLVAGELFF
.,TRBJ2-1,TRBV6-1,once,TGTGCCAGCAGTGGCCTAGGGGCGGCGATCTCCTACAATGAGCAGTTCTTC,CASSGLGAAISYNEQFF
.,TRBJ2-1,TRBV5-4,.,TGTGCCAGCAGCATCGACTGGCTCTCCTACAATGAGCAGTTCTTC,CASSIDWLSYNEQFF
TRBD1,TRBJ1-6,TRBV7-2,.,TGTGCCAGCAGCCCCAGGGGGAGCTATAATTCACCCCTCCACTTT,CASSPRGSYNSPLHF
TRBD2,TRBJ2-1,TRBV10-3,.,TGTGCCATCAGTGAGGAGCGGGGGTTGGTCTACAATGAGCAGTTCTTC,CAISEERGLVYNEQFF
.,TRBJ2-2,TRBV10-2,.,TGCGCCAGCACTACCGGGACACTTTATACCGGGGAGCTGTTTTTT,CASTTGTLYTGELFF
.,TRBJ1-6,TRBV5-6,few,TGTGCCAGCAGCTTGGATCCGGCAGCAGCTAATTCACCCCTCCACTTT,CASSLDPAAANSPLHF
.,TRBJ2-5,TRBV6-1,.,TGTGCCAGCAGTGAAGTCGGGAGAGGTGAGACCCAGTACTTC,CASSEVGRGETQYF
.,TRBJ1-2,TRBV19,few,TGTGCCAGTAGTATGATGGGGTTCTATGGCTACACCTTC,CASSMMGFYGYTF
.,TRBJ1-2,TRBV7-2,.,TGTGCCAGCAGCTTGGGCGTCCTAAGGGGCTACACCTTC,CASSLGVLRGYTF
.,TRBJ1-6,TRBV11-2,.,TGTGCCAGCCAGCCAAAGCCCGGTTGGGATTCACCCCTCCACTTT,CASQPKPGWDSPLHF
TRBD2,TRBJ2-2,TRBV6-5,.,TGTGCCAGCAGCCAAGCGGGGGGGAACACCGGGGAGCTGTTTTTT,CASSQAGGNTGELFF
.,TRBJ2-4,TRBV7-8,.,TGTGCCAGCAGCTTAGTTATTACAGGAGCCAAAAACATTCAGTACTTC,CASSLVITGAKNIQYF
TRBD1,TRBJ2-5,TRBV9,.,TGTGCCAGCAGCCTTTCCTGGACAGGGGGAGAGACCCAGTACTTC,CASSLSWTGGETQYF
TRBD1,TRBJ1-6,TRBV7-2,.,TGTGCCAGCAGCAAAGGGACAGCCAATTCACCCCTCCACTTT,CASSKGTANSPLHF
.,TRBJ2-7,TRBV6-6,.,TGTGCCAGCAGTGGTGATGGACAGCTCTACGAGCAGTACTTC,CASSGDGQLYEQYF
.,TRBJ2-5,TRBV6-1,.,TGTGCCAGCAGTGAAACCGCAGGATGGCCCCCGTACTTC,CASSETAGWPPYF
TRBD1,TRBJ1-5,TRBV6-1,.,TGTGCCAGCAGTGAAGGACAGGGAAACTATCAGCCCCAGCATTTT,CASSEGQGNYQPQHF
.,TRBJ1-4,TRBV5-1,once,TGCGCCAGCAGCTTCCGTCCCCCTACGGGCTGGGATGATGAAAAACTGTTTTTT,CASSFRPPTGWDDEKLFF
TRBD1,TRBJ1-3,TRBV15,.,TGTGCCACCAGCAGCGGCCGGACAGGGGCCAACACCATATATTTT,CATSSGRTGANTIYF
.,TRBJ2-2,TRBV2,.,TGTGCCAGCAGTGAGTTCGGGGAGCTGTTTTTT,CASSEFGELFF
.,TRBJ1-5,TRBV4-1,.,TGCGCCAGCAGCCAAGATTTGGGGGACCAGCCCCAGCATTTT,CASSQDLGDQPQHF
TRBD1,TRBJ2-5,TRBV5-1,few,TGCGCCAGCAGGGCCGGGACAGGGTCGGAGACCCAGTACTTC,CASRAGTGSETQYF
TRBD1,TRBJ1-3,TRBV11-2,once,TGTGCCAGCAGCTTAACAGGGGTGAGGGGAAACACCATATATTTT,CASSLTGVRGNTIYF
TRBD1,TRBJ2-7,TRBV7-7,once,TGTGCCAGCAGCTTAGAACAGGGGGCCGCCTACGAGCAGTACTTC,CASSLEQGAAYEQYF
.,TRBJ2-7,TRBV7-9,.,TGTGCCAGCAGCTTACTGGCCCCGGGACATCCCTACGAGCAGTACTTC,CASSLLAPGHPYEQYF
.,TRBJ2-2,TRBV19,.,TGTGCCAGTAGTATGGGGGCGAACACCGGGGAGCTGTTTTTT,CASSMGANTGELFF
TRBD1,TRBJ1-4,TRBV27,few,TGTGCCAGCAGCCAGGACAGGGTGGGAGAAAAACTGTTTTTT,CASSQDRVGEKLFF
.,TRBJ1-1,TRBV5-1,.,TGCGCCAGCAGCCGCGGAGGGGCGGACACTGAAGCTTTCTTT,CASSRGGADTEAFF
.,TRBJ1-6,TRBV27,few,TGTGCCAGCGGACACGCTTGGGATTCACCCCTCCACTTT,CASGHAWDSPLHF
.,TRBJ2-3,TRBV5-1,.,TGCGCCAGCAGCTCCCCGGGGACCAGCACAGATACGCAGTATTTT,CASSSPGTSTDTQYF
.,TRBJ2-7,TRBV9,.,TGTGCCAGCAGCGGGCGGGCAGGACACCCGGGCGAGCAGTACTTC,CASSGRAGHPGEQYF
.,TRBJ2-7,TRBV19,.,TGTGCCAGTAGTATCGATGGGGCCCGCTACGAGCAGTACTTC,CASSIDGARYEQYF
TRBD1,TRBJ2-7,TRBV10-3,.,TGTGCCATCAGTGTACAGGGGGATCTCTACGAGCAGTACTTC,CAISVQGDLYEQYF
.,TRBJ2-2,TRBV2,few,TGTGCCAGCAGAGATACAGGGAGGATGGACACCGGGGAGCTGTTTTTT,CASRDTGRMDTGELFF
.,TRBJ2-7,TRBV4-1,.,TGCGCCAGCAGCCCCGGGCAGGGTCCCTCCTACGAGCAGTACTTC,CASSPGQGPSYEQYF
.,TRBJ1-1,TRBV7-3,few,TGTGCCAGCAGCCCCGGGACATACACTGAAGCTTTCTTT,CASSPGTYTEAFF
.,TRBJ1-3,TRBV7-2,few,TGTGCCAGCAGCTCAACGAGGGTATCGGGAAACACCATATATTTT,CASSSTRVSGNTIYF
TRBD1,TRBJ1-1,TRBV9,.,TGTGCCAGCAGCGTTTCTCCGGGACAGTACGATGAAGCTTTCTTT,CASSVSPGQYDEAFF
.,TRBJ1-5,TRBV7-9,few,TGTGCCAGCAGCCTCCCCGAGCAGGAAGGACAGCCCCAGCATTTT,CASSLPEQEGQPQHF
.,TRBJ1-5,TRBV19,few,TGTGCCAGCAAGGGGGACATAACTTATGAACAGCCCCAGCATTTT,CASKGDITYEQPQHF
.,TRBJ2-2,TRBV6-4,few,TGTGCCAGCAGTGTAGGCTCGAACACCGGGGAGCTGTTTTTT,CASSVGSNTGELFF
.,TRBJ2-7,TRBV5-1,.,TGCGCCAGCAGCTTGGTTGGGGGGCTGGGCGAGCAGTACTTC,CASSLVGGLGEQYF
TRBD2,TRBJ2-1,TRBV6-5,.,TGTGCCAGCAGTATTAGCGGGGGGGCCCGTGGTGAGCAGTTCTTC,CASSISGGARGEQFF
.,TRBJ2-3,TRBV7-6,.,TGTGCCAGCAGCTTAAGAGCGGGCGGCCCCACAGATACGCAGTATTTT,CASSLRAGGPTDTQYF
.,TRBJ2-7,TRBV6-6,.,TGTGCCAGCAGAGACCAAGGAGAGGAGCAGTACTTC,CASRDQGEEQYF
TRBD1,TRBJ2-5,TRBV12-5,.,TGTGCTAGTGGTTTGGGGCAGGGGGTGTCAGAGACCCAGTACTTC,CASGLGQGVSETQYF
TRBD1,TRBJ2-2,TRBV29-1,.,TGCAGCGGGGGCCGGGACAGAGACACCGGGGAGCTGTTTTTT,CSGGRDRDTGELFF